This note documents a single TCR beta chain sequence. As yet, its antigen is unknown. The CDR3 is 15 amino acids. The V and J ends lost 2 bases and 10 bases respectively, with 19 bases between them. The germline CDR1 and CDR2 sequences are LNHDA and SQIVND (reference sequence). Assay: immunoSEQ multiplex PCR; the TCRdb copy retains only in-frame clones and omits some. The sample contains 25,000 to 30,000 clones, roughly three fifths of which appear only once. The data stem from a study of early stage breast cancer tumors. Across the whole study: Seven or eight ER+/PR+/HER2- tumors were invasive ductal; a few were invasive lobular.

Points from the study as a whole: Commonly generated sequences made up most enriched TCRB sequences shared between patients. In about 90% of the 16 patients, blood comparison separated tumor from normal breast.

The clonotype was recovered from a person aged 45 to 59 with breast cancer. V gene TRBV19 combines with J gene TRBJ2-3; tentative D call: TRBD2 (6 bases). Sequencing used breast tumor tissue. For the CDR3, the DNA is TGTGCCAGTAGTATAAAATTAGGGGACTTGGTTTCGCAGTATTTT. It yields the protein CASSIKLGDLVSQYF.